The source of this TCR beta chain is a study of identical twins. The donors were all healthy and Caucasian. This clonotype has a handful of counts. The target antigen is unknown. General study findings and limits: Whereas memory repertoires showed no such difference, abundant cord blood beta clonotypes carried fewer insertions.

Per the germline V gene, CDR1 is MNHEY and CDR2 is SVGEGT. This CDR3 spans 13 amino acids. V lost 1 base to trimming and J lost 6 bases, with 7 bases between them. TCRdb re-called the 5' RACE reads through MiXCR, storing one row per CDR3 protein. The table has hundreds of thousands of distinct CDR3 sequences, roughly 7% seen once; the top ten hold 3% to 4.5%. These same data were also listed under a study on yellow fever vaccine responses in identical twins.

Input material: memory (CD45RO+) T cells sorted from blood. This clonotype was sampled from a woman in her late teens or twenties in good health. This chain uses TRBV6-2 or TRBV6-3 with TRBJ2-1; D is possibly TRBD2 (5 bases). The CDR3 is CASSYFGINEQFF. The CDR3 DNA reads TGTGCCAGCAGTTACTTCGGGATCAATGAGCAGTTCTTC.